These 25 T cell receptor beta chains were all obtained from the same sample, sequenced in a study of memory CD4+ T cells and cytomegalovirus serostatus. The sort gate was single viable CD3+CD4+CD8-CD45RO+ cells for memory CD4+ T cells. TCRdb's table, derived via immunoSEQ multiplex PCR, lists solely in-frame clones and lacks some. The sample contains 38,000 or so clones, roughly 80% of which appear only once. The sequencing sample was made of memory CD4+ T cells from blood. The receptors originated from an adult in good health and CMV-seronegative.

Only a few counts were recorded for this clone. The chain employs TRBV23-1 and TRBJ1-1, with D possibly being TRBD1 (6 bases). TRBV23-1 is an open reading frame, and its role is uncertain. Trimming stripped 3 bases from V and 4 bases from J, with 12 bases between. The CDR3 extends over 14 amino acids. CDR3 sequence reads: CASSHTGRRTEAFF. CDR3 DNA: TGCGCCAGCAGTCATACAGGGAGACGCACTGAAGCTTTCTTT.

The rearrangement joins TRBV11-2 to TRBJ1-1; no definite D call. The CDR3 is made up of 14 amino acids. Trimming removed 0 bases at V and 3 bases at J, with 8 bases between. The germline gives CDR1 SGHAT, CDR2 FQNNGV. CDR3 residues: CASSLDRRDTEAFF. DNA for the CDR3: TGTGCCAGCAGCTTAGATCGAAGGGACACTGAAGCTTTCTTT.

This chain joins TRBV5-4 and TRBJ1-6; no reliable D call. The length of the CDR3 is 16 residues. Per the germline V gene, CDR1 is SGHNT and CDR2 is YYREEE (reference sequence). V was clipped by 0 bases and J by 5 bases, with 12 bases between them. This chain's CDR3 is CASSLEGLRNNSPLHF. CDR3 coding DNA: TGTGCCAGCAGCTTGGAAGGTCTCAGGAATAATTCACCCCTCCACTTT. Supplemented by reference TRBV5-4 and TRBJ1-6, the full variable domain reads ETGVTQSPTHLIKTRGQQVTLRCSSQSGHNTVSWYQQALGQGPQFIFQYYREEENGRGNFPPRFSGLQFPNYSSELNVNALELDDSALYLCASSLEGLRNNSPLHFGNGTRLTVT.

The rearrangement joins TRBV7-2 to TRBJ2-1; weak D call: TRBD1 (6 bases). This CDR3 region has 13 residues. V lost 1 base and J 12 bases, leaving 13 bases between the germline ends. Germline CDR1 is SGHTA and CDR2 is FQGNSA. The CDR3, as DNA: TGTGCCAGCAGCTTAGAGGGTCAGGGGCGGCAGTTCTTC. Encoded protein: CASSLEGQGRQFF. The entire variable domain, with the rest obtained from reference TRBV7-2 and TRBJ2-1, is as follows: GAGVSQSPSNKVTEKGKDVELRCDPISGHTALYWYRQSLGQGLEFLIYFQGNSAPDKSGLPSDRFSAERTGGSVSTLTIQRTQQEDSAVYLCASSLEGQGRQFFGPGTRLTVL.

This chain links TRBV11-2 with TRBJ2-4, with a weak D call TRBD1 (6 bases). This CDR3 contains 13 residues. The germline V gene has CDR1 SGHAT and CDR2 FQNNGV. V shed 5 bases and J shed 6 bases, with 11 bases lying between them. CDR3 bases: TGTGCCAGCAGCAACGACAGGCGAAACATTCAGTACTTC. It yields the protein CASSNDRRNIQYF.

The chain carries TRBV6-5 and TRBJ2-1; D uncertain. CDR1 is MNHEY and CDR2 is SVGAGI in the germline V gene. The length of the CDR3 is 13 residues. Trimming shortened V by 2 bases and J by 5 bases, and 7 bases separated the two germline ends. CDR3 amino acids: CASSYRLDNEQFF. Here the CDR3 DNA reads TGTGCCAGCAGTTACCGTCTTGACAATGAGCAGTTCTTC.

This sequence joins TRBV7-2 and TRBJ2-3, with 8 positions matching TRBD1. CDR3 length equals 16 residues. V shed 1 base and J 5 bases; nucleotides not matched to a gene: 8. Germline-derived CDR1 and CDR2 are SGHTA and FQGNSA. The CDR3 loop is CASSLGSGGLQDTQYF. Written as DNA, the CDR3 is TGTGCCAGCAGCTTAGGGTCAGGGGGCTTACAAGATACGCAGTATTTT.

This clone was seen just once. The chain employs TRBV19 and TRBJ2-7; a possible D gene is TRBD1 (6 bases). Trimming shortened V by 2 bases and J by 1 base, and 12 bases separated the two germline ends. Per the germline V gene, CDR1 is LNHDA and CDR2 is SQIVND (reference sequence). The CDR3 length is 15 residues. The CDR3 nucleotides are TGTGCCAGTAGTATATCCCACGGACAGTCCTACGAGCAGTACTTC. It is translated as CASSISHGQSYEQYF.

This chain uses TRBV6-5 with TRBJ1-2; the D gene is possibly TRBD1 (5 bases). V was shortened by 2 bases and J by 3 bases, with 7 bases between the two germline ends. From germline, CDR1 is MNHEY and CDR2 SVGAGI. The CDR3 runs to 13 residues. The CDR3 sequence: CASSYRGHYGYTF. CDR3 bases: TGTGCCAGCAGTTACAGGGGACACTATGGCTACACCTTC.

This chain links TRBV4-3 with TRBJ2-7, with 8 bases aligning to TRBD2. Germline V lookup: CDR1 LGHNA, CDR2 YSLEER. The V and J ends lost 3 bases and 0 bases, in that order; junction bases with no gene match: 7. The CDR3 runs 16 residues. The CDR3 spells CASSQFFGGDSYEQYF. The CDR3 DNA is TGCGCCAGCAGCCAGTTTTTCGGGGGGGACTCCTACGAGCAGTACTTC.

This sequence joins TRBV9 and TRBJ1-4, with 7 nucleotides matching TRBD1. CDR1 and CDR2 from the germline V gene are SGDLS and YYNGEE. Losses at the gene ends were 2 bases for V and 5 bases for J; bases not matched to a gene: 3. The CDR3 covers 14 residues. The CDR3 reads CASSVDRENEKLFF. The CDR3 DNA reads as TGTGCCAGCAGCGTCGACAGGGAAAATGAAAAACTGTTTTTT.

The V and J genes are TRBV4-1 and TRBJ1-3; no clear D gene. The CDR3 covers 19 residues. Trimming shortened V by 0 bases and J by 0 bases, and 18 bases separated the two germline ends. Per germline, CDR1 MGHRA and CDR2 YSYEKL. Here the CDR3 DNA reads TGCGCCAGCAGCCAAGATCCTGGCCGGGCCGACTACTCTGGAAACACCATATATTTT. Amino acid sequence: CASSQDPGRADYSGNTIYF.

The chain uses TRBV7-9 and TRBJ1-2, with D tentatively TRBD1 (5 bases). The CDR3 sequence is 14 residues long. V was cut by 3 bases and J by 6 bases, with 14 bases left in between. Germline values: CDR1 SEHNR, CDR2 FQNEAQ (reference sequence). This CDR3 is CASSFPPGGNGYTF. The CDR3 coding sequence is TGTGCCAGCAGCTTTCCCCCGGGGGGGAATGGCTACACCTTC. Using reference TRBV7-9 and TRBJ1-2 for the parts outside the CDR3, the full variable domain is DTGVSQNPRHKITKRGQNVTFRCDPISEHNRLYWYRQTLGQGPEFLTYFQNEAQLEKSRLLSDRFSAERPKGSFSTLEIQRTEQGDSAMYLCASSFPPGGNGYTFGSGTRLTVV.

V and J are TRBV15 and TRBJ2-2; D ambiguous. From germline, CDR1 is LNHNV and CDR2 YYDKDF (reference sequence). V shed 0 bases and J shed 2 bases, with 10 bases lying between them. The CDR3 extends over 16 amino acids. The CDR3 sequence: CATSRDLDGNTGELFF. Written as DNA, the CDR3 is TGTGCCACCAGCAGAGACCTGGACGGTAACACCGGGGAGCTGTTTTTT.

CDR3 nucleotide sequence: TGTGCCTGGAGTGGGCCCCGTGACATCGCCCAGTTCTTC. The encoded protein is CAWSGPRDIAQFF. The chain uses TRBV30 and TRBJ2-1, with unresolved D. Germline assignment: CDR1 GTSNPN and CDR2 SVGIG (reference sequence). The CDR3 length is 13 residues. The germline V and J ends were trimmed by 1 base and 13 bases, with 17 bases remaining between them.

This clone has just one count. The CDR3 DNA sequence: TGTGCTAGTGGACGAGGGGGATACACAGATACGCAGTATTTT. Encoded protein: CASGRGGYTDTQYF. The gene calls are TRBV12-5 and TRBJ2-3, with TRBD1 as a possible D gene (6 bases). CDR3 length: 14 amino acids. Trimming left V 6 bases short and J 2 bases short, with 12 bases between. The germline CDR1 and CDR2 sequences are LGHNT and FRNRAP.

The chain recombines TRBV19 with TRBJ2-2; D is unresolved. There are 11 residues in the CDR3. CDR1 LNHDA and CDR2 SQIVND come from the germline V gene (reference sequence). V was clipped by 7 bases and J by 1 base, with 1 base between them. The CDR3 sequence: CASMNTGELFF. The CDR3 DNA reads as TGTGCCAGTATGAACACCGGGGAGCTGTTTTTT.

The genes are TRBV2 and TRBJ1-4; D gene ambiguous. This CDR3 is built from 14 residues. V shed 3 bases and J shed 6 bases, with 11 bases lying between them. CDR1 SNHLY and CDR2 FYNNEI come from the germline V gene. CDR3 in amino acids: CASSDSGGDEKLFF. The CDR3 DNA reads TGTGCCAGCAGTGATTCGGGTGGGGATGAAAAACTGTTTTTT.

The gene calls are TRBV9 and TRBJ2-3; a possible D gene is TRBD2 (5 bases). This CDR3 contains 16 residues. Germline assignment: CDR1 SGDLS and CDR2 YYNGEE. V dropped 4 bases and J dropped 0 bases, with 15 bases sitting between them. The CDR3 is CASSRGWAGSTDTQYF. The CDR3 DNA is TGTGCCAGCAGCCGAGGGTGGGCTGGGAGCACAGATACGCAGTATTTT. The full variable domain, its missing parts supplied by reference TRBV9 and TRBJ2-3, is DSGVTQTPKHLITATGQRVTLRCSPRSGDLSVYWYQQSLDQGLQFLIQYYNGEERAKGNILERFSAQQFPDLHSELNLSSLELGDSALYFCASSRGWAGSTDTQYFGPGTRLTVL.

The rearrangement links TRBV5-8 to TRBJ1-1; D is possibly TRBD1 (6 bases). Germline V lookup: CDR1 SGHTS, CDR2 YDEGEE. The V end was cut by 0 bases, the J end by 4 bases, with 13 bases between. This CDR3 contains 15 residues. CDR3 loop: CASSLVPGASTEAFF. The CDR3 DNA reads TGTGCCAGCAGCTTGGTCCCGGGGGCGAGCACTGAAGCTTTCTTT.

This chain connects TRBV5-1 to TRBJ2-5; TRBD2 aligns across 14 bases. The CDR3 extends over 16 amino acids. The V and J ends lost 2 bases and 2 bases, in that order; junction bases with no gene match: 2. In germline, CDR1 is SGHRS, CDR2 YFSETQ. The CDR3: CASSFRLAGGQETQYF. CDR3 coding DNA: TGCGCCAGCAGCTTCCGACTAGCGGGGGGGCAAGAGACCCAGTACTTC.

This chain uses TRBV7-9 with TRBJ1-4; TRBD1 is a possible D gene (5 bases). Germline lookup yields CDR1 SEHNR and CDR2 FQNEAQ (reference sequence). The CDR3 is 15 residues long. Trimming took 5 bases from V and 4 from J, leaving 14 bases between them. In nucleotides, the CDR3 is TGTGCCAGCAGCCAAATGGGGGGATATAATGAAAAACTGTTTTTT. The encoded protein is CASSQMGGYNEKLFF.

This clone was observed a handful of times. The chain carries TRBV4-1 and TRBJ2-1, with 8 bases identical to TRBD2. V shed 2 bases, J shed 5 bases, and the junction held 14 bases outside the gene matches. Germline V CDR1 and CDR2: MGHRA, YSYEKL. The CDR3 covers 18 residues. The DNA for the CDR3 is TGCGCCAGCAGCCAACTCCAGGGGTTCGCGGGGGGAGACAATGAGCAGTTCTTC. It codes for CASSQLQGFAGGDNEQFF.

Notes on this clone: Other DNA variants within this sample encode the same CDR3. The V gene is TRBV9, the J gene TRBJ2-3, with TRBD1 identical over 7 bases. V lost 2 bases and J lost 0; bases outside the gene matches: 3. Per the germline V gene, CDR1 is SGDLS and CDR2 is YYNGEE. The CDR3 is 15 residues long. The CDR3, as DNA: TGTGCCAGCAGCGTTCGGGACAGAAGCACAGATACGCAGTATTTT. Translated: CASSVRDRSTDTQYF.

V usage is TRBV7-9 and J usage is TRBJ1-1, with no clear D. Germline V gives CDR1 SEHNR, CDR2 FQNEAQ (reference sequence). The CDR3 has 13 residues. Trimming removed 2 bases from V and 2 bases from J, with 6 bases in between. The DNA of the CDR3 is TGTGCCAGCAGCTTAACTCCCAACACTGAAGCTTTCTTT. It yields the protein CASSLTPNTEAFF.